The clone carrying this T cell receptor beta chain has just a few counts. Under the authors' procedure: Amplified reference gene primers provided the basis for estimating nucleated cell counts. Here immunoSEQ multiplex PCR was the method, and the copy in TCRdb shows in-frame clones only, minus some. For V, J and clone size, that table is used; D and trimming come from the DNA. The data hold about 190,000 clones, with around nine tenths observed a single time. Enrolment of Seattle patients took place during active infection, and they were followed longitudinally. This sample is drawn from a study of blood T cell repertoires in COVID-19. Study summary: COVID-19 samples collected from the United States, Italy and Spain covered acute and convalescent phases. Sources were T cells, B-cell-depleted T cells, or PBMCs; the material itself was cDNA or gDNA.

This receptor was obtained from a woman in her seventies with COVID-19, enrolled during active disease. Sample: peripheral blood.

The CDR3 here is CASSLGLNTEAFF. The CDR3 bases are TGTGCCAGCAGTTTAGGCCTGAACACTGAAGCTTTCTTT. The chain recombines TRBV28 with TRBJ1-1; D not certain. The V and J ends lost 2 bases and 0 bases respectively, with 4 bases between them. The CDR3 loop spans 13 amino acids. Germline assignment: CDR1 MDHEN and CDR2 SYDVKM. Full variable domain (missing parts from reference TRBV28 and TRBJ1-1): DVKVTQSSRYLVKRTGEKVFLECVQDMDHENMFWYRQDPGLGLRLIYFSYDVKMKEKGDIPEGYSVSREKKERFSLILESASTNQTSMYLCASSLGLNTEAFFGQGTRLTVV.